This TCR beta chain was captured in a study of blood T cells in healthy people across ages. Per sample, a minimum of 6 million PBMCs were isolated. Through a sample-barcoded 5' primer and a J-beta primer mix, a second PCR was run for roughly 6 to 11 cycles. Researchers report that a template-switch adaptor with 12 random nucleotides tagged each cDNA molecule. TCRdb processed the 5' RACE reads anew with MiXCR; each CDR3 protein has one entry. The table has 650,000 to 950,000 distinct CDR3 sequences, around 45% seen once; the top ten hold approximately 20%. Looked up from germline, CDR1 is LGHNT and CDR2 is FRNRAP. The CDR3 length is 13 residues. Regarding this clonotype: At one end the junction does not follow the germline gene, possibly because of a read error.

This chain connects TRBV12-5 to TRBJ1-1, with a tentative D call TRBD1 (5 bases). This receptor was identified in a man aged 60-69 years in good health. Sequencing was performed on blood. The CDR3 region is CARGLQDNTEAFF. CDR3 bases: TGTGCTAGGGGTTTACAGGATAACACTGAAGCTTTCTTT.